The present T cell receptor (beta chain) was sequenced within a study of cytomegalovirus exposure and HLA in healthy donors. Germline CDR1 reads ENHRY; CDR2 reads SYGVKD. The J segment lost 5 bases and the V segment lost 7 bases, leaving 10 bases of the junction unmatched. CDR3 length: 16 residues. Primers included in the PCR were 60 Vbeta and 13 Jbeta primers. The repertoire was sequenced with immunoSEQ multiplex PCR; TCRdb's copy has only in-frame clones and lacks some. The table lists approximately 170,000 clones, 80% of them singletons. The genes are TRBV10-3 and TRBJ2-2; 10 bases align to TRBD2. This TCR came from a woman in her forties or fifties in good health and CMV-seropositive. Sequencing was done on a sample of PBMCs. CDR3 protein: CAIKGLAVGGTGELFF. The DNA for the CDR3 is TGTGCCATCAAAGGACTAGCGGTGGGCGGGACCGGGGAGCTGTTTTTT.